The 16 T cell receptor beta chains given below trace back to one sample, sequenced in a study of blood T cells in healthy people across ages. Then a second PCR, running roughly 6 to 12 cycles, was carried out with a sample-barcoded 5' primer and a J-beta primer mix. TCRdb passed the 5' RACE reads through MiXCR, listing each CDR3 protein once. The profile shows 800,000 or so distinct CDR3 sequences, about 46% of them singletons. Sequenced sample: blood. The receptors here all came from an elderly man in good health.

In this sample, this clonotype turned up a few times. The chain couples TRBV6-1 to TRBJ2-4, with a possible D match to TRBD2 (6 bases). V was cut by 5 bases and J by 7 bases, with 15 bases left in between. CDR1 is MNHNS and CDR2 is SASEGT in the germline V gene. CDR3 length equals 14 residues. The CDR3 region has the DNA TGTGCCAGCAGTCGGGACTTTGGGGGGAACATTCAGTACTTC. It is translated as CASSRDFGGNIQYF.

This clonotype appeared once. A read error is possible here, since a much larger clone lies one base away. This rearrangement joins TRBV4-1 to TRBJ2-1, with D possibly matching TRBD1 (6 bases). Trimming took 5 bases from V and 4 from J, leaving 18 bases between them. Looked up from germline, CDR1 is MGHRA and CDR2 is YSYEKL. The CDR3 runs 16 residues. The CDR3 bases are TGCGCCAGCAGCTCACAACTGGGGGCTTCTTACAATGAGCAGTTCTTC. Protein product: CASSSQLGASYNEQFF.

There are a few counts of this clonotype. CDR3 in DNA: TGTGCCAGCAGCCCTCGTGAGGGGGCCCAGTCAGATACGCAGTATTTT. As protein: CASSPREGAQSDTQYF. V usage is TRBV3-1 and J usage is TRBJ2-3, with 7 bases aligning to TRBD1. The germline gives CDR1 LGHDT, CDR2 YNNKEL (reference sequence). The CDR3 length is 16 residues. V shed 4 bases and J 4 bases; nucleotides not matched to a gene: 11.

This clonotype came up a few times. J is TRBJ1-5 and V is TRBV20-1; 7 bases are a match to TRBD1. V shed 5 bases, J shed 5 bases, and the junction held 9 bases outside the gene matches. This CDR3 has 14 residues. Germline V gene data show CDR1 as DFQATT and CDR2 as SNEGSKA (reference sequence). Here the CDR3 reads CSARDSLLDQPQHF. CDR3 nucleotides: TGCAGTGCTCGGGACAGCTTACTGGATCAGCCCCAGCATTTT.

This clonotype was seen a few times. This rearrangement joins TRBV20-1 to TRBJ2-4, with unresolved D. CDR1 is DFQATT and CDR2 is SNEGSKA in the germline V gene (reference sequence). Between the trimmed V and J ends, which lost 6 bases and 1 base, there was a span of 4 bases. This CDR3 is built from 11 residues. The CDR3 region is CSAPAKNIQYF. The CDR3 DNA sequence: TGCAGTGCCCCCGCCAAAAACATTCAGTACTTC.

This chain joins TRBV9 and TRBJ2-1, with 7 bases matching TRBD2. CDR3 size: 16 residues. Germline loops: CDR1 SGDLS, CDR2 YYNGEE. The J segment lost 7 bases and the V segment lost 4 bases, leaving 14 bases of the junction unmatched. CDR3 sequence reads: CASSIHPLADLNEQFF. CDR3 DNA: TGTGCCAGCAGCATCCACCCCCTAGCGGACCTTAATGAGCAGTTCTTC.

In this sample, this clonotype turned up a few times. The J gene is TRBJ2-3, the V gene TRBV15; 9 bases fit TRBD1. CDR1 is LNHNV, CDR2 YYDKDF, per germline (reference sequence). Trimming cost V 3 bases and J 2 bases; bases outside gene matches: 9. This CDR3 is 17 amino acids long. The CDR3 bases are TGTGCCACCAGCAGTTCAATGGGACAGGGCACCACAGATACGCAGTATTTT. It codes for CATSSSMGQGTTDTQYF.

There are a few counts of this clonotype. The CDR3 spells CSASQGGQWDTQYF. In DNA, the CDR3 is TGCAGTGCCAGTCAGGGAGGACAGTGGGATACGCAGTATTTT. V gene TRBV20-1 combines with J gene TRBJ2-3; D could derive from TRBD1 or TRBD2 (6 bases each). V was trimmed by 6 bases and J by 6 bases, leaving 19 bases between them. The CDR3 runs to 14 residues. CDR1 and CDR2 from the germline V gene are DFQATT and SNEGSKA (reference sequence).

CDR3 region: CASSQGRYTEAFF. The CDR3 bases are TGTGCCAGCAGCCAAGGACGGTACACTGAAGCTTTCTTT. The chain employs TRBV3-1 and TRBJ1-1; D unresolved. V was trimmed by 1 base and J by 3 bases, leaving 6 bases between them. This CDR3 contains 13 residues. Germline V lookup: CDR1 LGHDT, CDR2 YNNKEL (reference sequence). Based on the CDR3 plus reference TRBV3-1 and TRBJ1-1, the full variable domain is DTAVSQTPKYLVTQMGNDKSIKCEQNLGHDTMYWYKQDSKKFLKIMFSYNNKELIINETVPNRFSPKSPDKAHLNLHINSLELGDSAVYFCASSQGRYTEAFFGQGTRLTVV.

This clonotype was counted a single time. The chain couples TRBV30 to TRBJ1-1; a possible D gene is TRBD1 (5 bases). V was trimmed by 1 base and J by 1 base, leaving 7 bases between them. This CDR3 is built from 13 residues. Germline V gene data show CDR1 as GTSNPN and CDR2 as SVGIG (reference sequence). The CDR3 is CAWSDGGNTEAFF. Written as DNA, the CDR3 is TGTGCCTGGAGTGATGGGGGGAACACTGAAGCTTTCTTT.

This chain connects TRBV5-1 to TRBJ1-1, with 7 positions matching TRBD1. J gave up 4 bases and V 2 bases, and 8 bases lay outside the gene matches. There are 15 residues in the CDR3. CDR1 is SGHRS, CDR2 YFSETQ, per germline. The CDR3 here is CASSLGDSSVTEAFF. The CDR3, as DNA: TGCGCCAGCAGCTTAGGGGACAGTTCGGTCACTGAAGCTTTCTTT.

This clonotype was counted once. The rearrangement joins TRBV12-5 to TRBJ2-1; 10 nucleotides agree with TRBD1. The CDR3 covers 15 residues. CDR1 is LGHNT and CDR2 is FRNRAP in the germline V gene. V lost 6 bases to trimming and J lost 5 bases; unmatched junction nucleotides: 7. The CDR3 loop is CASGPGQGLNNEQFF. The CDR3 DNA is TGTGCTAGTGGCCCGGGACAGGGGCTAAACAATGAGCAGTTCTTC.

This chain uses TRBV5-1 with TRBJ1-4, with a weak D call TRBD1 (5 bases). Trimming took off 0 bases at V and 1 base at J, with 13 bases between the two ends. From germline, CDR1 is SGHRS and CDR2 YFSETQ. CDR3 length equals 17 residues. The CDR3 DNA follows: TGCGCCAGCAGCTTGGAGGAGGGGTTTAAAACTAATGAAAAACTGTTTTTT. Translating it yields CASSLEEGFKTNEKLFF.

The chain carries TRBV15 and TRBJ1-2; 8 positions agree with TRBD1. The CDR3 has 16 amino acids. V was pared by 0 bases and J by 1 base, with 4 bases of the junction left unmatched. Germline lookup yields CDR1 LNHNV and CDR2 YYDKDF (reference sequence). The CDR3 DNA sequence: TGTGCCACCAGCAGAGATGGGACAGGATTTAACTATGGCTACACCTTC. Amino acid sequence: CATSRDGTGFNYGYTF.

The chain combines TRBV27 with TRBJ2-5; D tentatively reads TRBD1 or TRBD2 (5 bases each). With the DNA end fitting TRBJ2-7 better, the J assignment may be wrong. Germline CDR1 MNHEY, CDR2 SMNVEV (reference sequence). This CDR3 region has 15 residues. CDR3 sequence: CASTPLGERTNEQYF. CDR3 bases: TGTGCCAGCACTCCCCTGGGGGAGCGAACTAACGAGCAGTACTTC.

This clonotype was detected many times. The chain has TRBV29-1 and TRBJ2-5; no firm D call. The J call is in doubt because the DNA end fits TRBJ2-7 better. Looked up from germline, CDR1 is SQVTM and CDR2 is ANQGSEA. The CDR3 loop spans 11 amino acids. CDR3 amino acids: CSVRVGHEQYF. CDR3 in DNA: TGCAGCGTCCGCGTGGGCCACGAGCAGTACTTC.